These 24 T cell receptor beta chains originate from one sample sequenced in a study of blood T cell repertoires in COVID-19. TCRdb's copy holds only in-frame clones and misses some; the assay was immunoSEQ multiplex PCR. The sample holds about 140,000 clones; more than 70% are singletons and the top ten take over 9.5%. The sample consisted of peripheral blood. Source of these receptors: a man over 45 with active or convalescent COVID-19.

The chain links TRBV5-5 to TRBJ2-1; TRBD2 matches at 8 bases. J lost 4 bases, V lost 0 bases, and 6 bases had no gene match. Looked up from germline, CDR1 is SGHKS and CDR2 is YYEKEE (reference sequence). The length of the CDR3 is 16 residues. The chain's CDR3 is CASSLASGGFYNEQFF. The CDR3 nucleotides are TGTGCCAGCAGCTTGGCCAGCGGGGGATTTTACAATGAGCAGTTCTTC. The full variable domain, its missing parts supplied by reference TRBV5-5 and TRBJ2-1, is DAGVTQSPTHLIKTRGQQVTLRCSPISGHKSVSWYQQVLGQGPQFIFQYYEKEERGRGNFPDRFSARQFPNYSSELNVNALLLGDSALYLCASSLASGGFYNEQFFGPGTRLTVL.

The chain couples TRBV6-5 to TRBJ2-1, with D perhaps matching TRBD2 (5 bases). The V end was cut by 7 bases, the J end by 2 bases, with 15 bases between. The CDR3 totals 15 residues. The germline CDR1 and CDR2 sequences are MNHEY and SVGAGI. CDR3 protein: CASKIGEGAYNEQFF. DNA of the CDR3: TGTGCCAGCAAAATAGGAGAGGGCGCCTACAATGAGCAGTTCTTC.

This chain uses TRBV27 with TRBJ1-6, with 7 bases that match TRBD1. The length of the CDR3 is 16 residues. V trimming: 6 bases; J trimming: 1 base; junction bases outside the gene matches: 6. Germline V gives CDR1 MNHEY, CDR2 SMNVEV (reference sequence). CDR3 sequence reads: CASRTGLGSYNSPLHF. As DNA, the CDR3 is TGTGCCAGCAGGACAGGGTTGGGTTCCTATAATTCACCCCTCCACTTT.

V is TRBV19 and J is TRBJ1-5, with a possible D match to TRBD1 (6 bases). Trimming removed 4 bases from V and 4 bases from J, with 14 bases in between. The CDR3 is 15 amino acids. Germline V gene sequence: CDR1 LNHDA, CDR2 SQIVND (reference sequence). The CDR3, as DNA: TGTGCCAGTAGTACTCCTACAGGGTGGAATCAGCCCCAGCATTTT. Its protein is CASSTPTGWNQPQHF.

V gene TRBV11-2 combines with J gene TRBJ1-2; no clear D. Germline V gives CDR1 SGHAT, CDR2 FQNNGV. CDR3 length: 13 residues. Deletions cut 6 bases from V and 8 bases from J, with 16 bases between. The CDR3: CASRDARVQGYTF. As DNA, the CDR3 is TGTGCCAGCAGAGATGCGCGGGTGCAAGGCTACACCTTC. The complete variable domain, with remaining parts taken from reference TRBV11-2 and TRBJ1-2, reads EAGVAQSPRYKIIEKRQSVAFWCNPISGHATLYWYQQILGQGPKLLIQFQNNGVVDDSQLPKDRFSAERLKGVDSTLKIQPAKLEDSAVYLCASRDARVQGYTFGSGTRLTVV.

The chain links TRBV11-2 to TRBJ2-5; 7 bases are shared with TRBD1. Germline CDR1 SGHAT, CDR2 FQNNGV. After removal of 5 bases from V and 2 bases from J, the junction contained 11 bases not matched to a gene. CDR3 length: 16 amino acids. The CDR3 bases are TGTGCCAGCAGCCTCAAGACAGGGTTCACTCAAGAGACCCAGTACTTC. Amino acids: CASSLKTGFTQETQYF.

The CDR3, as DNA: TGCGCCAGCAGCCAAACTCGCACCCCCACAGATACGCAGTATTTT. It is translated as CASSQTRTPTDTQYF. The V and J genes are TRBV4-1 and TRBJ2-3; D ambiguous. Germline CDR1 MGHRA, CDR2 YSYEKL. V gave up 2 bases and J gave up 2 bases, with 11 bases separating them. The CDR3 has 15 residues.

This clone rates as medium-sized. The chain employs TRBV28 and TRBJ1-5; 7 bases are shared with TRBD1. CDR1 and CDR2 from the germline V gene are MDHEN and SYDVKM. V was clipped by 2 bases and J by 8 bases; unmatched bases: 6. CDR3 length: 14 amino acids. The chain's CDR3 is CASSLAQGIKPQHF. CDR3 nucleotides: TGTGCCAGCAGTTTAGCACAGGGGATTAAGCCCCAGCATTTT.

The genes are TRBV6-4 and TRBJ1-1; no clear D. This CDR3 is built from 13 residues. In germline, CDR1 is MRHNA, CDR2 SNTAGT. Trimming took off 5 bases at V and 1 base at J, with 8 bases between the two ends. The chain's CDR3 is CASSLERNTEAFF. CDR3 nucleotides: TGTGCCAGCAGTTTGGAGCGGAACACTGAAGCTTTCTTT.

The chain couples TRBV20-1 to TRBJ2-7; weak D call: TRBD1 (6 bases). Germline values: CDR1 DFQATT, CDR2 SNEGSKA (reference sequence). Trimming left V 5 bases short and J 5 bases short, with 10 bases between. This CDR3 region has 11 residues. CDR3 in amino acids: CSAAQGNEQYF. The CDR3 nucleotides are TGCAGTGCTGCTCAGGGGAACGAGCAGTACTTC.

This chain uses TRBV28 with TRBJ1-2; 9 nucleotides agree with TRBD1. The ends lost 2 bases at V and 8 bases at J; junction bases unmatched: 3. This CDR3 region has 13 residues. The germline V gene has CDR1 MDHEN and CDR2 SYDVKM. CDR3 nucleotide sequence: TGTGCCAGCAGTTTAGACAGGGGGTACGGCTACACCTTC. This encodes CASSLDRGYGYTF.

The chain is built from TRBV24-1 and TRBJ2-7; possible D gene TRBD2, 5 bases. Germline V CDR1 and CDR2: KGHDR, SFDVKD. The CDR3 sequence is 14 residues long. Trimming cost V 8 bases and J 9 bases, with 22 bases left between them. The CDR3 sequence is CATKGSGSSEGQYF. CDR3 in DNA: TGTGCCACCAAGGGCTCAGGCTCCTCCGAGGGGCAGTACTTC.

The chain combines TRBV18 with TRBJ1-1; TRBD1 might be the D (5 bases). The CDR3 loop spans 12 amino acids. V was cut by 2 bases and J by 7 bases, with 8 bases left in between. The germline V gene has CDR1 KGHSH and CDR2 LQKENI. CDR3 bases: TGTGCCAGCTCACCATCAGGGCTTGAAGCTTTCTTT. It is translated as CASSPSGLEAFF.

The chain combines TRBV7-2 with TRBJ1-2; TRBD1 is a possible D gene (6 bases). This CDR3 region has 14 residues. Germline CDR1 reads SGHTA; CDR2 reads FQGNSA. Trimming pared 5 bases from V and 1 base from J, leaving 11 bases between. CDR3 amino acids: CASSTDSLNYGYTF. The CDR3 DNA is TGTGCCAGCAGCACGGACAGTCTTAACTATGGCTACACCTTC.

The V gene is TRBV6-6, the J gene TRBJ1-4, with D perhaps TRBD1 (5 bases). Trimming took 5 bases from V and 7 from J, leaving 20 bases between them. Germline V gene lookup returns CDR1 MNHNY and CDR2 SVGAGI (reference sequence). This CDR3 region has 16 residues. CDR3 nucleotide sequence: TGTGCCAGCAGTGTTAAAAAGGGGCAGTCCGGTGAAAAACTGTTTTTT. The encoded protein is CASSVKKGQSGEKLFF.

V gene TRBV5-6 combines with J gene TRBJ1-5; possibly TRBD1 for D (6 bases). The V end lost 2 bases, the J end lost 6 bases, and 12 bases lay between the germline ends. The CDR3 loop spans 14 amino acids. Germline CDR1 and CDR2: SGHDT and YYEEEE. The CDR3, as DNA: TGTGCCAGCAGCTTCACAGGGCGCGGTCAGCCCCAGCATTTT. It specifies CASSFTGRGQPQHF.

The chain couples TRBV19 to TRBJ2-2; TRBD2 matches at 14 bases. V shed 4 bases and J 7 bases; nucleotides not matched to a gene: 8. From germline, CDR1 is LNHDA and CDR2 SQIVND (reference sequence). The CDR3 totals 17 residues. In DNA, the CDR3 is TGTGCCAGTAGTACGACTAGCGGGAGGGCAGTTGGCGGGGAGCTGTTTTTT. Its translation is CASSTTSGRAVGGELFF.

CDR3 in amino acids: CATRGQGDTGELFF. The CDR3 region has the DNA TGTGCCACCAGAGGACAGGGGGACACCGGGGAGCTGTTTTTT. The chain is built from TRBV24-1 and TRBJ2-2; 10 bases match TRBD1. Germline trimming cut 7 bases from V and 3 bases from J; bases unmatched to any gene: 1. Germline V gene data show CDR1 as KGHDR and CDR2 as SFDVKD. The CDR3 consists of 14 residues.

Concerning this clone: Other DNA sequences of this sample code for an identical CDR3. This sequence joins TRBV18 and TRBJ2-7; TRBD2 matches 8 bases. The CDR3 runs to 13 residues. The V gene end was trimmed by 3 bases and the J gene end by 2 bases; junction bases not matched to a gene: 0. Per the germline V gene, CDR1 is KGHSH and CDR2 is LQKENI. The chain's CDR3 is CASSPGLAYEQYF. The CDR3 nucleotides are TGTGCCAGCTCACCGGGACTAGCCTACGAGCAGTACTTC.

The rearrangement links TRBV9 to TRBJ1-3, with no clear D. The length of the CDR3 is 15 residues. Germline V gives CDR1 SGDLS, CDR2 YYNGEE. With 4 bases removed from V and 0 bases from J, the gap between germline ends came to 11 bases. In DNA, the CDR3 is TGTGCCAGCAGCACCCAGGCGTTCTCTGGAAACACCATATATTTT. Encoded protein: CASSTQAFSGNTIYF.

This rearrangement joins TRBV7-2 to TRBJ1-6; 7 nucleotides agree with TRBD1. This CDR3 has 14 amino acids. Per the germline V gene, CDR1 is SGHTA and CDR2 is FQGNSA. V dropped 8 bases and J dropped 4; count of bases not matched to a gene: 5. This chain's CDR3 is CASAEQGYNSPLHF. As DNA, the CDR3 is TGTGCCAGCGCGGAACAGGGGTATAATTCACCCCTCCACTTT.

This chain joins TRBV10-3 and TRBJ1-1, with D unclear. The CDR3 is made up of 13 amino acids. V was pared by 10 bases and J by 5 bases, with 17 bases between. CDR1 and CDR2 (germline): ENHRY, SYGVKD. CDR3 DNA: TGTGCCAGCCACCCGGGAGCGCAGACTGAAGCTTTCTTT. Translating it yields CASHPGAQTEAFF.

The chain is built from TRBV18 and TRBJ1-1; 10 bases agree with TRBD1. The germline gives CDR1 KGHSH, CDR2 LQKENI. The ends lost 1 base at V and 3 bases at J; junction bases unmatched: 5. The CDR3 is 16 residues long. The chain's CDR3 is CASSPRTGGKDTEAFF. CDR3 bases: TGTGCCAGCTCACCACGGACAGGGGGAAAGGACACTGAAGCTTTCTTT.

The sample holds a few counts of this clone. For the CDR3, the DNA is TGTGCCATCAGTGAGACGGACAGGCTGAGCGGCTACACCTTC. It codes for CAISETDRLSGYTF. The chain joins TRBV10-3 to TRBJ1-2; 7 bases are shared with TRBD1. The germline V gene has CDR1 ENHRY and CDR2 SYGVKD. The V segment lost 2 bases and the J segment 8 bases; nucleotides outside the gene matches: 8. The CDR3 totals 14 residues.